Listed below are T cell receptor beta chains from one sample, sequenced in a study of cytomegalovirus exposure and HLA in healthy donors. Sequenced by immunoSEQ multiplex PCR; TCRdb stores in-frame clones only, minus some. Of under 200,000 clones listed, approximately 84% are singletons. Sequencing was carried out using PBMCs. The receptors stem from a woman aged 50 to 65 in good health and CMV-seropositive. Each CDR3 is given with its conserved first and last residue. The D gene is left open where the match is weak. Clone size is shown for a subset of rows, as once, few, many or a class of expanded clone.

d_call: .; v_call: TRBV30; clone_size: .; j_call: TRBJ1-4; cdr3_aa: CASGRTTNEKLFF; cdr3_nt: TGTGCCTCAGGTCGTACAACTAATGAAAAACTGTTTTTT
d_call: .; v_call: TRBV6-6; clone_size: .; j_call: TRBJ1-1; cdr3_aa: CASSFYPHFAPTEAFF; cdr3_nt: TGTGCCAGCAGTTTTTATCCTCACTTCGCCCCAACTGAAGCTTTCTTT
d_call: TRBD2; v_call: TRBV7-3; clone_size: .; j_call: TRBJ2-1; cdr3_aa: CASSLMAGVDEQFF; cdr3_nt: TGTGCCAGCAGCTTAATGGCGGGAGTCGATGAGCAGTTCTTC
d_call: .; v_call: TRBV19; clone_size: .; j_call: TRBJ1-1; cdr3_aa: CASSLQGNTEAFF; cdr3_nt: TGTGCCAGTAGCCTACAGGGTAACACTGAAGCTTTCTTT
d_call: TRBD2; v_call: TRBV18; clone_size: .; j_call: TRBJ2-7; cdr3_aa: CASSPWTSGRNEQYF; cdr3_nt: TGTGCCAGCTCACCCTGGACTAGCGGGAGAAACGAGCAGTACTTC
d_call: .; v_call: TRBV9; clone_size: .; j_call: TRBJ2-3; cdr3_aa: CASSVAGSTDTQYF; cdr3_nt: TGTGCCAGCAGCGTGGCGGGCTCCACAGATACGCAGTATTTT
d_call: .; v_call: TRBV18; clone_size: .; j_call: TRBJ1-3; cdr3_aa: CATKGGSGNTIYF; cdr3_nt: TGTGCCACCAAAGGGGGTTCTGGAAACACCATATATTTT
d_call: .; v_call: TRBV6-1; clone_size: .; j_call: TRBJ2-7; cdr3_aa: CATQTRRSGSYEQYF; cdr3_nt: TGTGCCACCCAGACAAGGAGGTCAGGCTCCTACGAGCAGTACTTC
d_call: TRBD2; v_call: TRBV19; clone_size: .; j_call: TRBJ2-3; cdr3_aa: CASSTGTSGGTDTQYF; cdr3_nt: TGTGCCAGTAGTACCGGGACTAGCGGGGGCACAGATACGCAGTATTTT
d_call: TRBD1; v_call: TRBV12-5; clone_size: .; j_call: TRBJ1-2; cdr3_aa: CASGLVQGAGGGSNYGYTF; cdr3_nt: TGTGCTAGTGGTTTGGTACAGGGAGCAGGGGGCGGTAGTAACTATGGCTACACCTTC
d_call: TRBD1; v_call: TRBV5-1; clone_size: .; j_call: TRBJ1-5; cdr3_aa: CASSQGDLNQPQHF; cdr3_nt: TGCGCCAGCAGCCAGGGGGATCTCAATCAGCCCCAGCATTTT
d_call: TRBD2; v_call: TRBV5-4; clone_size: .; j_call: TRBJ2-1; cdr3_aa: CASSSFRAGGFGSYNEQFF; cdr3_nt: TGTGCCAGCAGCTCCTTTAGGGCGGGGGGGTTCGGTTCCTACAATGAGCAGTTCTTC
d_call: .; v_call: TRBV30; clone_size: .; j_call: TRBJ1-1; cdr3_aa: CAWSKGVDTEAFF; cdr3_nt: TGTGCCTGGAGTAAGGGGGTCGACACTGAAGCTTTCTTT
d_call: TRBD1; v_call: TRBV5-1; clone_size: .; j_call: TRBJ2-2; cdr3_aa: CASRSGQGANTGELFF; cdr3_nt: TGCGCCAGCAGAAGTGGACAGGGGGCGAACACCGGGGAGTTGTTTTTT
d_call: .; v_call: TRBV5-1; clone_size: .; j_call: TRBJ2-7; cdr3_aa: CASSLEAGGPEQYF; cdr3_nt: TGCGCCAGCAGCTTGGAGGCAGGAGGGCCCGAGCAGTACTTC
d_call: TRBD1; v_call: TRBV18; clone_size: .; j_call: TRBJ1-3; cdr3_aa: CASSPSTGAGNTIYF; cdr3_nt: TGTGCCAGCTCACCATCGACAGGGGCAGGAAACACCATATATTTT
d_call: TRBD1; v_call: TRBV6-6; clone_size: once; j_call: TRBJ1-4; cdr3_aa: CASSIQGATNEKLFF; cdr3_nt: TGTGCCAGCAGTATACAGGGGGCAACTAATGAAAAACTGTTTTTT